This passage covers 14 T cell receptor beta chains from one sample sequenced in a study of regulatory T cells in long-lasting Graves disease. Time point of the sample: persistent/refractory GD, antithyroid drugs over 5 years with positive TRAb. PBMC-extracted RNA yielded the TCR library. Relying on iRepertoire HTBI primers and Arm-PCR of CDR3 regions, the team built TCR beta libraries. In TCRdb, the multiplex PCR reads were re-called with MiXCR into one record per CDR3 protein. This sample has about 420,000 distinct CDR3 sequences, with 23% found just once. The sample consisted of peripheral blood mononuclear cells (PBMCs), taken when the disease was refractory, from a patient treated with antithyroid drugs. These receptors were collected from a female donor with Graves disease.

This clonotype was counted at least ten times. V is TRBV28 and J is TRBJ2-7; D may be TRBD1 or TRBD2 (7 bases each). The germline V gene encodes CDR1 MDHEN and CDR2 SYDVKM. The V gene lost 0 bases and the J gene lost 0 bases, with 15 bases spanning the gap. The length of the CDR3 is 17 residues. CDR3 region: CASSLWFSGDSSYEQYF. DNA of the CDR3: TGTGCCAGCAGTTTATGGTTCAGCGGGGACAGCTCCTACGAGCAGTACTTC.

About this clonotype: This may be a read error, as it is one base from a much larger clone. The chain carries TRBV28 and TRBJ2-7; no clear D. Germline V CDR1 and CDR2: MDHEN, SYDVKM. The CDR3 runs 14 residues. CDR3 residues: CASTRSMRSYEQHF. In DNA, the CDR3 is TGTGCCAGCACTCGTAGTATGAGGTCCTACGAGCAGCACTTC.

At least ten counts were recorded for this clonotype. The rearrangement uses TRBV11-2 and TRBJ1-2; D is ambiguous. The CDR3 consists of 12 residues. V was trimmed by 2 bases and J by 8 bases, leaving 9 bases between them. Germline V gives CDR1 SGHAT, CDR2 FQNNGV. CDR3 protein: CASSLTGHGYTF. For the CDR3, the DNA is TGTGCCAGCAGCTTAACCGGCCACGGCTACACCTTC.

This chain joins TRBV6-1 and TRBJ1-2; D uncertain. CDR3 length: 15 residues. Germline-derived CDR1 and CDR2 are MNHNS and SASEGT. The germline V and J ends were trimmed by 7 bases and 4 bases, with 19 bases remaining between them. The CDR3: CASTPEGGNLYGYTF. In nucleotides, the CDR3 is TGTGCCAGCACTCCCGAGGGAGGCAATCTCTATGGCTACACCTTC.

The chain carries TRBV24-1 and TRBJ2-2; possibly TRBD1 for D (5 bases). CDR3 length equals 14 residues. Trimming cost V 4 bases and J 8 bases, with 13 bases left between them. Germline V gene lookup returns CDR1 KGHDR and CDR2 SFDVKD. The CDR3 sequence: CATSDSPRGGELFF. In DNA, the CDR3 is TGTGCCACCAGTGACTCCCCTAGGGGAGGGGAGCTGTTTTTT.

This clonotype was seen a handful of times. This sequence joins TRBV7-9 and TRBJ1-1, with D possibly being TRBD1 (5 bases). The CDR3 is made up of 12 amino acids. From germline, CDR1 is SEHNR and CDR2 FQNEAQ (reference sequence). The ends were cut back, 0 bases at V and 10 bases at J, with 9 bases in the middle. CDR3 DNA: TGTGCCAGCAGCTTAGCGCGGGGGGGAGCTTTCTTT. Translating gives CASSLARGGAFF. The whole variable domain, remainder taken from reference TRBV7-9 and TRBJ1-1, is DTGVSQNPRHKITKRGQNVTFRCDPISEHNRLYWYRQTLGQGPEFLTYFQNEAQLEKSRLLSDRFSAERPKGSFSTLEIQRTEQGDSAMYLCASSLARGGAFFGQGTRLTVV.

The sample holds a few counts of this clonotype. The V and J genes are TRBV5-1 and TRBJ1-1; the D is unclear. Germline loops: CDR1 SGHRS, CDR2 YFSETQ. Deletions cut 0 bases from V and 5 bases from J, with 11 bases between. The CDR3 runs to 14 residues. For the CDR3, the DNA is TGCGCCAGCAGCTTGGCCCGGGGAGGGACTGAAGCTTTCTTT. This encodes CASSLARGGTEAFF.

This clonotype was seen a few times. The CDR3 is CASSLVAAFRAGELFF. The CDR3, as DNA: TGCGCCAGCAGCTTGGTGGCAGCTTTTAGGGCCGGGGAGCTGTTTTTT. The chain employs TRBV5-1 and TRBJ2-2; D call uncertain. The length of the CDR3 is 16 residues. Trimming shortened V by 0 bases and J by 6 bases, and 15 bases separated the two germline ends. CDR1 is SGHRS, CDR2 YFSETQ, per germline.

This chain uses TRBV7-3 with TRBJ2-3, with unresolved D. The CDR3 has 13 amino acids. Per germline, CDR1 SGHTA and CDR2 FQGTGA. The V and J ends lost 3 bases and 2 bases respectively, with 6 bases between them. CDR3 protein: CASSFPDTDTQYF. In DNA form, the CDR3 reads TGTGCCAGCAGCTTTCCGGACACAGATACGCAGTATTTT.

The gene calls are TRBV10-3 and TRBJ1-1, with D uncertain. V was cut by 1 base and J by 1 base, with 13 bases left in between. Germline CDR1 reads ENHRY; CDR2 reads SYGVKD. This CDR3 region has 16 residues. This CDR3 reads CAISEFWVDPNTEAFF. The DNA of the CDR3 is TGTGCCATCAGTGAGTTTTGGGTGGACCCGAACACTGAAGCTTTCTTT.

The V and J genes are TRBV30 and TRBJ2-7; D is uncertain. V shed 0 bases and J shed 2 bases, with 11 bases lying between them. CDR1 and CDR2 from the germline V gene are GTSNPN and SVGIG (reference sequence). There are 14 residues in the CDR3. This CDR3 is CAWSVLAGTYEQYF. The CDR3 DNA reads TGTGCCTGGAGTGTACTGGCAGGAACCTACGAGCAGTACTTC.

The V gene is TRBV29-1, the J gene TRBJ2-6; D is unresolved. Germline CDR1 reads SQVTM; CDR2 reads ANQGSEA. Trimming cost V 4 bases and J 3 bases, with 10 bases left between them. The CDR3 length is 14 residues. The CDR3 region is CSVVWGLGANVLTF. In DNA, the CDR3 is TGCAGCGTTGTGTGGGGTCTTGGGGCCAACGTCCTGACTTTC.

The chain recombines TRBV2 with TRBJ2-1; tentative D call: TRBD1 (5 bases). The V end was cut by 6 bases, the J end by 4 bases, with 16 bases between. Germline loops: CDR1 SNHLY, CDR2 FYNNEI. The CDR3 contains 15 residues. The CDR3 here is CASSEDLGQYNEQFF. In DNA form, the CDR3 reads TGTGCCAGCAGCGAGGACCTGGGGCAATACAATGAGCAGTTCTTC. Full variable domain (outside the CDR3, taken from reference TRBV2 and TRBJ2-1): EPEVTQTPSHQVTQMGQEVILRCVPISNHLYFYWYRQILGQKVEFLVSFYNNEISEKSEIFDDQFSVERPDGSNFTLKIRSTKLEDSAMYFCASSEDLGQYNEQFFGPGTRLTVL.

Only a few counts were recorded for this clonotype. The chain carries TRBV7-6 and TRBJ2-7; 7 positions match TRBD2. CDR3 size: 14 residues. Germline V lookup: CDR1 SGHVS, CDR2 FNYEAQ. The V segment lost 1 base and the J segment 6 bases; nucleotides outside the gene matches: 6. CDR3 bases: TGTGCCAGCAGCTTAGATAGCGGGCTAGCCGAGCAGTACTTC. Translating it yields CASSLDSGLAEQYF.